Following are 21 T cell receptor beta chains from one sample sequenced in a study of regulatory T cells in long-lasting Graves disease. According to the study, TCR beta libraries were built with iRepertoire HTBI primers and CDR3-region Arm-PCR. In TCRdb, the multiplex PCR reads were re-called with MiXCR into one record per CDR3 protein. The sample holds roughly 300,000 distinct CDR3 sequences, about 19% seen once. Specified time point: persistent/refractory GD, antithyroid drugs over 5 years with positive TRAb. Construction of the TCR library relied on RNA isolated from PBMCs. The sequencing used peripheral blood mononuclear cells (PBMCs), collected when the disease was refractory, from a patient treated with antithyroid drugs. Source of these receptors: a female donor with Graves disease.

This clonotype came up many times. The chain has TRBV27 and TRBJ1-4; TRBD1 matches 7 bases. CDR1 is MNHEY, CDR2 SMNVEV, per germline (reference sequence). There are 14 residues in the CDR3. V shed 8 bases and J 4 bases; nucleotides not matched to a gene: 7. Here the CDR3 reads CASPQTGNNEKLFF. In DNA, the CDR3 is TGTGCCAGCCCACAGACAGGGAATAATGAAAAACTGTTTTTT.

This rearrangement joins TRBV15 to TRBJ2-5; 7 bases map to TRBD2. Per the germline V gene, CDR1 is LNHNV and CDR2 is YYDKDF (reference sequence). V shed 1 base, J shed 7 bases, and the junction held 0 bases outside the gene matches. The CDR3 extends over 12 amino acids. This CDR3 is CATSRGEGTQYF. The CDR3 DNA reads TGTGCCACCAGCAGAGGGGAGGGGACCCAGTACTTC.

This clonotype was seen a handful of times. The rearrangement links TRBV13 to TRBJ1-6; D is possibly TRBD1 (6 bases). The germline V gene encodes CDR1 PRHDT and CDR2 FYEKMQ (reference sequence). The CDR3 runs 15 residues. V dropped 2 bases and J dropped 7 bases, with 12 bases sitting between them. The CDR3 nucleotides are TGTGCCAGCAGCTTATTGGGACAACAAAATTCACCCCTCCACTTT. This sequence encodes CASSLLGQQNSPLHF.

Comments on this clonotype: It may be a read error: a sequence one base away is much more abundant. J is TRBJ1-2 and V is TRBV18, with D unclear. Germline CDR1 KGHSH, CDR2 LQKENI. This CDR3 has 13 amino acids. For the CDR3, the DNA is TGTGCCAGCTCACCAGCCCAGCAACAAGACTACGCCTTC. This sequence encodes CASSPAQQQDYAF.

Only a few counts were recorded for this clonotype. The chain uses TRBV19 and TRBJ2-5; 12 positions agree with TRBD2. This CDR3 is built from 18 residues. J lost 6 bases, V lost 7 bases, and 18 bases had no gene match. Per germline, CDR1 LNHDA and CDR2 SQIVND (reference sequence). The CDR3 loop is CASTADRGRTSGIQTQYF. The CDR3 region has the DNA TGTGCCAGTACCGCCGACAGGGGACGGACTAGCGGGATTCAGACCCAGTACTTC.

This clonotype occurred a few times. The genes are TRBV12-3 or TRBV12-4 and TRBJ1-5; D might be TRBD1 (5 bases). Between the trimmed V and J ends, which lost 6 bases and 0 bases, there was a span of 9 bases. The CDR3 contains 14 residues. CDR3 sequence: CASRVGASNQPQHF. The CDR3 bases are TGTGCCAGCAGGGTAGGGGCTAGCAATCAGCCCCAGCATTTT.

This clonotype appeared many times. The CDR3 protein is CSGKSGRGDYEQYF. CDR3 DNA sequence: TGCAGTGGAAAATCCGGGCGGGGGGACTACGAGCAGTACTTC. The gene calls are TRBV20-1 and TRBJ2-7; TRBD2 agrees at 8 bases. V gave up 7 bases and J gave up 3 bases; unmatched junction bases: 11. Germline V gives CDR1 DFQATT, CDR2 SNEGSKA (reference sequence). This CDR3 is built from 14 residues.

This clonotype was seen a few times. This sequence may be a read error, since a much larger clone differs from it by one base. The chain combines TRBV6-2 or TRBV6-3 with TRBJ2-5, with 8 nucleotides matching TRBD2. V trimming: 4 bases; J trimming: 7 bases; junction bases outside the gene matches: 5. In germline, CDR1 is MNHEY, CDR2 SVGEGT. The CDR3 length is 13 residues. The CDR3 nucleotides read TGTGCCAGCAGTTTCCGGGGGGGAGGGACCCAGTACTTC. Amino acids: CASSFRGGGTQYF.

This clonotype was picked up one time. The chain is built from TRBV10-2 and TRBJ2-7; 7 bases line up with TRBD2. This CDR3 comprises 15 residues. Looked up from germline, CDR1 is WSHSY and CDR2 is SAAADI. Germline trimming cut 2 bases from V and 2 bases from J; bases unmatched to any gene: 6. CDR3 in DNA: TGCGCCAGCAGTGAGGAGCTGGGACTACCCTACGAGCAGTACTTC. It translates to CASSEELGLPYEQYF.

This clonotype was seen a few times. The CDR3 here is CASSSTLTGGRVAFF. In DNA form, the CDR3 reads TGTGCCAGCAGTTCGACGTTAACAGGGGGCCGGGTAGCTTTCTTT. The chain employs TRBV27 and TRBJ1-1, with 9 bases aligning to TRBD1. The CDR3 sequence is 15 residues long. Looked up from germline, CDR1 is MNHEY and CDR2 is SMNVEV (reference sequence). Trimming cost V 4 bases and J 10 bases; bases outside gene matches: 13.

The chain couples TRBV7-9 to TRBJ2-3; TRBD1 agrees at 8 bases. The germline gives CDR1 SEHNR, CDR2 FQNEAQ (reference sequence). This CDR3 comprises 15 residues. Trimming removed 3 bases from V and 1 base from J; junction bases left unmatched: 3. The chain's CDR3 is CASSFQTGGTDTQYF. CDR3 coding DNA: TGTGCCAGCAGCTTCCAGACAGGGGGCACAGATACGCAGTATTTT. Drawing the rest from reference TRBV7-9 and TRBJ2-3, the complete variable domain is DTGVSQNPRHKITKRGQNVTFRCDPISEHNRLYWYRQTLGQGPEFLTYFQNEAQLEKSRLLSDRFSAERPKGSFSTLEIQRTEQGDSAMYLCASSFQTGGTDTQYFGPGTRLTVL.

This clonotype was observed many times. The chain is built from TRBV29-1 and TRBJ2-5; perhaps D is TRBD1 or TRBD2 (6 bases each). V gave up 7 bases and J gave up 7 bases, with 22 bases separating them. CDR1 SQVTM and CDR2 ANQGSEA come from the germline V gene. The CDR3 is made up of 14 amino acids. The CDR3 region is CSAPAWGADGTQYF. The CDR3 DNA follows: TGCAGCGCCCCCGCGTGGGGGGCTGACGGGACCCAGTACTTC.

This clonotype has at least ten counts. This rearrangement joins TRBV4-1 to TRBJ2-7, with D uncertain. The CDR3 consists of 13 residues. Per the germline V gene, CDR1 is MGHRA and CDR2 is YSYEKL. V was pared by 2 bases and J by 2 bases, with 7 bases between. In DNA, the CDR3 is TGCGCCAGCAGCCAACCCTACCCCTACGAGCAGTACTTC. Its protein is CASSQPYPYEQYF.

The chain uses TRBV9 and TRBJ2-1; 9 bases agree with TRBD1. This CDR3 has 15 amino acids. Per the germline V gene, CDR1 is SGDLS and CDR2 is YYNGEE. Trimming cost V 3 bases and J 4 bases; bases outside gene matches: 5. The CDR3 sequence: CASSAEGTGYNEQFF. The CDR3 DNA reads TGTGCCAGCAGCGCGGAGGGGACAGGGTACAATGAGCAGTTCTTC.

This clonotype occurred a few times. The chain recombines TRBV3-1 with TRBJ2-7, with a weak D call TRBD1 (5 bases). The V end was cut by 1 base, the J end by 1 base, with 17 bases between. This CDR3 spans 17 amino acids. Germline assignment: CDR1 LGHDT and CDR2 YNNKEL (reference sequence). DNA for the CDR3: TGTGCCAGCAGCCAAGCTAGAGGCAGGGCCGGATCCTACGAGCAGTACTTC. Amino acid sequence: CASSQARGRAGSYEQYF.

This clonotype was found a few times. The rearrangement links TRBV30 to TRBJ1-5; no clear D gene. The CDR3 extends over 14 amino acids. The germline gives CDR1 GTSNPN, CDR2 SVGIG (reference sequence). Deletions cut 0 bases from V and 6 bases from J, with 12 bases between. The CDR3 region is CAWSVGQAGQPQHF. The CDR3 nucleotides are TGTGCCTGGAGTGTAGGGCAGGCCGGTCAGCCCCAGCATTTT.

V and J are TRBV30 and TRBJ1-1, with D possibly being TRBD1 (6 bases). Trimming took 0 bases from V and 0 from J, leaving 17 bases between them. CDR1 and CDR2 from the germline V gene are GTSNPN and SVGIG (reference sequence). The CDR3 length is 17 residues. The DNA for the CDR3 is TGTGCCTGGAGTGTAACAGGGCCGGAGATCATGAACACTGAAGCTTTCTTT. Its protein is CAWSVTGPEIMNTEAFF.

J is TRBJ2-5 and V is TRBV20-1; 9 nucleotides agree with TRBD1. In germline, CDR1 is DFQATT, CDR2 SNEGSKA (reference sequence). J lost 5 bases, V lost 5 bases, and 9 bases had no gene match. The CDR3 spans 14 residues. CDR3 sequence (DNA): TGCAGTGCTCATCCACAGGGGGCTAGGGAGACCCAGTACTTC. This codes for CSAHPQGARETQYF.

The CDR3 DNA sequence: TGTGCCAGCAGTCTTTTTTCTTTCAGGTCGAACACCGGGGAGCTGTTTTTT. This sequence encodes CASSLFSFRSNTGELFF. The genes are TRBV12-3 or TRBV12-4 and TRBJ2-2; D unresolved. CDR3 length: 17 amino acids. Between the trimmed V and J ends, which lost 5 bases and 0 bases, there was a span of 16 bases.

V and J are TRBV3-1 and TRBJ1-4; tentative D call: TRBD1 (5 bases). Per germline, CDR1 LGHDT and CDR2 YNNKEL (reference sequence). V shed 4 bases and J shed 3 bases, with 9 bases lying between them. The CDR3 contains 14 residues. CDR3 coding DNA: TGTGCCAGCAGCCGAGGGGCGGCTAATGAAAAACTGTTTTTT. Protein sequence: CASSRGAANEKLFF.

This chain joins TRBV7-8 and TRBJ2-4; 7 bases are shared with TRBD1. This CDR3 has 13 residues. Germline V CDR1 and CDR2: SGHVS, FQNEAQ. V shed 2 bases and J 6 bases; nucleotides not matched to a gene: 1. As DNA, the CDR3 is TGTGCCAGCAGCTTATACAGGGGAAACATTCAGTACTTC. The encoded protein is CASSLYRGNIQYF. The variable domain in full, with the rest retrieved from reference TRBV7-8 and TRBJ2-4, is GAGVSQSPRYKVAKRGQDVALRCDPISGHVSLFWYQQALGQGPEFLTYFQNEAQLDKSGLPSDRFFAERPEGSVSTLKIQRTQQEDSAVYLCASSLYRGNIQYFGAGTRLSVL.